The rows below give T cell receptor beta chains drawn from one sample of a study of cytomegalovirus exposure and HLA in healthy donors. Method: immunoSEQ multiplex PCR; TCRdb's copy keeps in-frame clones and lacks some. The sample includes 150,000 or so clones, over 70% seen only once; the top ten take approximately 2.1%. Sequencing was done on a sample of PBMCs. These receptors all come from a man aged 30 to 39 in good health and CMV-seronegative. Each CDR3 is given with its conserved first and last residue. D genes are given only for firm matches. The size field is filled for only some rows; it gives once, few, many or a size class.

TRBV5-6	TRBJ2-5	-	-	TGTGCCAGCAGCTTAAAGGGGGTAGGACGGCTCCAAGAGACCCAGTACTTC	CASSLKGVGRLQETQYF
TRBV6-6	TRBJ2-7	TRBD1	few	TGTGCCAGCAGTTACACGACAGGGAGCTCCTACGAGCAGTACTTC	CASSYTTGSSYEQYF
TRBV9	TRBJ2-3	-	-	TGTGCCAGCAGCGTAGCCCCGGGACTTACAGATACGCAGTATTTT	CASSVAPGLTDTQYF
TRBV27	TRBJ2-7	TRBD2	-	TGTGCCAGCAGGGGACTAGCGGACTCCTACGAGCAGTACTTC	CASRGLADSYEQYF
TRBV5-5	TRBJ2-1	-	once	TGTGCCAGCAGCTTGGGGCCAATACCTCCTAATGAGCAGTTCTTC	CASSLGPIPPNEQFF
TRBV7-9	TRBJ2-4	-	-	TGTTCCAGCAGCTTAGGACTTGGCATTCAGTACTTC	CSSSLGLGIQYF
TRBV4-2	TRBJ2-1	-	-	TGTGCCAGCAGCCAAGGTATGGCGGCAAATGAGCAGTTCTTC	CASSQGMAANEQFF
TRBV7-2	TRBJ1-2	-	-	TGTGCCAGCAGCCAGATGAGTCCGGGAGGCTACCCCTTC	CASSQMSPGGYPF
TRBV28	TRBJ2-7	TRBD1	few	TGTGCCACCTGGGACAGACCCTACGAGCAGTACTTC	CATWDRPYEQYF
TRBV28	TRBJ1-6	TRBD1	-	TGTGCCAGCACCCCCCCGTCCGGGACAGGGCGGAGGAATTCACCCCTCCACTTT	CASTPPSGTGRRNSPLHF
TRBV5-6	TRBJ2-3	TRBD2	-	TGTGCCAGCAGCCCGGGGTGGGGGACTAGCGGGACTAGCACAGATACGCAGTATTTT	CASSPGWGTSGTSTDTQYF
TRBV11-2	TRBJ2-3	-	-	TGTGCCAGCAGTGACCCGGCGGGATATACGCAGTATTTT	CASSDPAGYTQYF
TRBV5-5	TRBJ2-4	-	-	TGTGCCAGCAGCTTGGGCGTCGGGGTGAGGGACTTC	CASSLGVGVRDF
TRBV28	TRBJ1-1	TRBD1	-	TGTGCCAGCAGGCACACAGGGGGCGGTCACACTGAAGCTTTCTTT	CASRHTGGGHTEAFF
TRBV27	TRBJ2-5	-	few	TGTGCCAGCAGTTTAATCGGGGAGTGGGAGACCCAGTACTTC	CASSLIGEWETQYF
TRBV9	TRBJ1-2	TRBD1	-	TGTGCCAGCAGCGTAGTGGCGACAGGGGGCGCGGATGGCTACACCTTC	CASSVVATGGADGYTF
TRBV6-5	TRBJ2-2	-	-	TGTGCCAGCAGTTACATCAGGGGGGTGACCGGGGAGCTGTTTTTT	CASSYIRGVTGELFF
TRBV7-8	TRBJ2-1	-	-	TGTGCCAGCAGCTTAAGGCGGGTACGGGAAGAGCAGTTCTTC	CASSLRRVREEQFF
TRBV20-1	TRBJ1-4	-	once	TGCAGTGCGGAGGACGGTGAAAAACTGTTTTTT	CSAEDGEKLFF
TRBV5-6	TRBJ1-4	-	-	TGTGCCAGCAGCTCTGGGAGGGGTCCCCAACTGTTTTTT	CASSSGRGPQLFF
TRBV2	TRBJ1-2	-	-	TGTGCCAGCAGGCCAGTAGTAGCTAAGAACTATGGCTACACCTTC	CASRPVVAKNYGYTF
TRBV5-4	TRBJ1-2	-	-	TGTGCCAGCAGCCTGGAGGACAGCTATGGCTACACCTTC	CASSLEDSYGYTF
TRBV14	TRBJ1-2	TRBD1	-	TGTGCCAGCAGCCCAGGGACAGGCTTACTCTATGGCTACACCTTC	CASSPGTGLLYGYTF
TRBV13	TRBJ1-1	TRBD1	few	TGTGCCAGCAGCTCTACGACAGGGGAACTGGGGGCCACTGAAGCTTTCTTT	CASSSTTGELGATEAFF
TRBV19	TRBJ2-2	-	-	TGTGCCAGTACCTCGGCCGGGGAGCTGTTTTTT	CASTSAGELFF
TRBV5-8	TRBJ1-5	TRBD1	-	TGTGCCAGCAGTAACGGACAGGTAGATAGCAATCAGCCCCAGCATTTT	CASSNGQVDSNQPQHF
TRBV19	TRBJ2-2	TRBD1	-	TGTGCCAGTAGAAACACAGGGGACGGCACCGGGGAGCTGTTTTTT	CASRNTGDGTGELFF
TRBV5-1	TRBJ1-1	-	-	TGCGCCAGCACACCACAGGGTCCCGAGAACACTGAAGCTTTCTTT	CASTPQGPENTEAFF
TRBV19	TRBJ2-2	-	-	TGTGCCAGTAGTATGCGGGCGGTCGGGGAGCTGTTTTTT	CASSMRAVGELFF
TRBV9	TRBJ1-1	TRBD1	-	TGTGCCAGCAGCGAACAGGGGTTGGCGGTCACTGAAGCTTTCTTT	CASSEQGLAVTEAFF
TRBV7-2	TRBJ2-2	-	few	TGTGCCAGCAGCTTAGATGTCAGGGGGGAGCTGTTTTTT	CASSLDVRGELFF
TRBV28	TRBJ1-4	-	-	TGTGCCAGCACACCCACGGAGGGATTTGGTGAAAAACTGTTTTTT	CASTPTEGFGEKLFF
TRBV7-9	TRBJ2-3	-	few	TGTGCCAGCAGCTTAGTGGCGGGACTGACCGGGCCAGATACGCAGTATTTT	CASSLVAGLTGPDTQYF
TRBV29-1	TRBJ2-1	-	-	TGCAGCGCTCCCCACGGGGACACGTCCTACAATGAGCAGTTCTTC	CSAPHGDTSYNEQFF
TRBV9	TRBJ1-4	TRBD1	-	TGTGCCAGCAGCGTAGGACAGGGTAATGAAAAACTGTTTTTT	CASSVGQGNEKLFF
TRBV2	TRBJ2-1	TRBD2	-	TGTGCCAGCAGGACCGGACGGGGGGTTCAAAATGAGCAGTTCTTC	CASRTGRGVQNEQFF
TRBV9	TRBJ1-4	-	few	TGTGCCAGCAGCGCACAGGGTGCAACTAATGAAAAACTGTTTTTT	CASSAQGATNEKLFF
TRBV6-5	TRBJ2-3	-	-	TGTGCCAGCAGTTACCGTCAGACAACAGATACGCAGTATTTT	CASSYRQTTDTQYF
TRBV6-6	TRBJ2-5	TRBD1	-	TGTGCCAGCAGTTACCAACAGGGGGCGGGCGGGGAGACCCAGTACTTC	CASSYQQGAGGETQYF
TRBV7-8	TRBJ2-7	-	few	TGTGCCAGCAGCGATGGACTCGGGCAGTACTTC	CASSDGLGQYF
TRBV4-3	TRBJ1-2	-	-	TGCGCCAGCAGCCAAGGGGTGGGCAGTACTTATGGCTACCCCTTC	CASSQGVGSTYGYPF
TRBV7-9	TRBJ1-1	TRBD1	-	TGTGCCAGCAGCCCCAATCCGGGACAGGGGCAACCTGAAGCTTTCTTT	CASSPNPGQGQPEAFF
TRBV7-3	TRBJ2-1	TRBD2	-	TGTGCCAGCAGCCTACCAGCGGGGGAGCAGTTCTTC	CASSLPAGEQFF
TRBV10-3	TRBJ1-3	-	few	TGTGCCATCAGTGAAGGTAGGGACACCCACGGAAACACCATATATTTT	CAISEGRDTHGNTIYF
TRBV7-2	TRBJ2-5	TRBD2	-	TGTGCCAGCAGCTTAGCGGGAGGGACGGGACAAGAGACCCAGTACTTC	CASSLAGGTGQETQYF
TRBV2	TRBJ1-1	-	-	TGTGCCAGCAGTGAAAGTCAGACAGAGATGAACACTGAAGCTTTCTTT	CASSESQTEMNTEAFF
TRBV28	TRBJ2-6	TRBD1	-	TGTGCCAGCACCGGGACAGACGATAAAGGCTCTGGGGCCAACGTCCTGACTTTC	CASTGTDDKGSGANVLTF
TRBV5-1	TRBJ2-3	TRBD2	-	TGCGCCAGCAGCTTGGGCGGGGGGAGCACAGATACGCAGTATTTT	CASSLGGGSTDTQYF
TRBV5-1	TRBJ1-6	TRBD1	once	TGCGCCAGCAGCCTGGGACAGGGCTCTAATTCACCCCTCCACTTT	CASSLGQGSNSPLHF
TRBV5-1	TRBJ2-5	TRBD2	-	TGCGCCAGCAGCTTCGGGGGGTTTCAAGAGACCCAGTACTTC	CASSFGGFQETQYF
TRBV11-3	TRBJ2-1	TRBD2	few	TGTGCCAGCAGCCCGGGCGGGGGGTTACACAATGAGCAGTTCTTC	CASSPGGGLHNEQFF
TRBV29-1	TRBJ1-5	-	-	TGCAGCGTTACCGACGGGGGCAATCAGCCCCAGCATTTT	CSVTDGGNQPQHF
TRBV19	TRBJ2-1	TRBD1	-	TGTGCCAGTAGTACACCGGGACAGGTATACAATGAGCAGTTCTTC	CASSTPGQVYNEQFF
TRBV2	TRBJ2-3	-	-	TGTGCCAGCAGTGGTGGACATAACCCAGATACGCAGTATTTT	CASSGGHNPDTQYF